The 19 T cell receptor beta chains presented below share a single source sample, sequenced in a study of neurological immune-mediated disorders. TCRdb called the 5' RACE reads again in MiXCR, with one record for every CDR3 protein. The data contain some 29,000 distinct CDR3 sequences, 9.5% to 13% of them seen just once; the ten biggest clones take up 5% to 6%. The sequencing sample was made of PBMCs. These receptor sequences come from a woman aged 55-69 years in good health.

The CDR3 loop is CASRPGTYNEQFF. For the CDR3, the DNA is TGCGCCAGCAGACCGGGAACCTACAATGAGCAGTTCTTC. The chain uses TRBV5-1 and TRBJ2-1, with a weak D call TRBD2 (5 bases). Germline assignment: CDR1 SGHRS and CDR2 YFSETQ. The CDR3 is 13 amino acids. Trimming pared 5 bases from V and 2 bases from J, leaving 8 bases between.

In this sample, this clonotype turned up many times. The chain links TRBV5-1 to TRBJ2-2; D is unclear. Germline V gives CDR1 SGHRS, CDR2 YFSETQ. The CDR3 is 15 residues long. Trimming took 6 bases from V and 6 from J, leaving 18 bases between them. CDR3 sequence (DNA): TGCGCCAGCAAAGACTTCCCCTCGGGTCCCGGGGAGCTGTTTTTT. It yields the protein CASKDFPSGPGELFF.

In this sample, this clonotype turned up many times. The genes are TRBV5-6 and TRBJ2-4; 14 positions agree with TRBD2. The CDR3 runs 14 residues. The V segment lost 4 bases and the J segment 8 bases; nucleotides outside the gene matches: 2. The V gene's germline CDR1 is SGHDT and CDR2 YYEEEE. Written as DNA, the CDR3 is TGTGCCAGCAGCGGGACTAGCGGGGGATACATTCAGTACTTC. It codes for CASSGTSGGYIQYF.

This clonotype was counted many times. The J gene is TRBJ1-3, the V gene TRBV7-2, with D unclear. The CDR3 is 16 residues long. Trimming pared 5 bases from V and 0 bases from J, leaving 14 bases between. Germline V gene data show CDR1 as SGHTA and CDR2 as FQGNSA. The CDR3 bases are TGTGCCAGCAGCCCAGGAAGGGCCAGCTCTGGAAACACCATATATTTT. It codes for CASSPGRASSGNTIYF.

This clonotype showed up many times. The conserved phenylalanine or tryptophan normally closing the CDR3 is absent here, so this likely arose from a read error. This rearrangement joins TRBV6-6 to TRBJ2-7; 9 bases are a match to TRBD1. CDR3 size: 16 residues. V lost 6 bases to trimming and J lost 4 bases; unmatched junction nucleotides: 13. Germline CDR1 and CDR2: MNHNY and SVGAGI (reference sequence). The CDR3, as DNA: TGTGCCAGCAGCCGGAAGGGACCGGGACAGGGATACGAGCAGTACCTC. Encoded protein: CASSRKGPGQGYEQYL.

This clonotype was counted ten times or more. The V call is TRBV7-2, the J call TRBJ2-1; a possible D gene is TRBD2 (5 bases). This CDR3 is 12 amino acids long. The V end lost 4 bases, the J end lost 7 bases, and 8 bases lay between the germline ends. Germline CDR1 SGHTA, CDR2 FQGNSA. The CDR3 region is CASSSSGNEQFF. CDR3 in DNA: TGTGCCAGCAGCTCCTCGGGGAATGAGCAGTTCTTC.

This clonotype occurred many times. This chain joins TRBV20-1 and TRBJ2-2, with D perhaps TRBD1 (6 bases). Between the trimmed V and J ends, which lost 2 bases and 6 bases, there was a span of 13 bases. The CDR3 totals 14 residues. Germline V CDR1 and CDR2: DFQATT, SNEGSKA (reference sequence). CDR3 loop: CSARKQGPAGELFF. CDR3 coding DNA: TGCAGTGCTAGAAAACAGGGCCCCGCCGGGGAGCTGTTTTTT.

This clonotype was counted at least ten times. The J gene is TRBJ1-2, the V gene TRBV20-1; D is undetermined. V was shortened by 6 bases and J by 7 bases, with 18 bases between the two germline ends. The length of the CDR3 is 13 residues. Germline V gene sequence: CDR1 DFQATT, CDR2 SNEGSKA (reference sequence). The CDR3 DNA follows: TGCAGTGCCCCCCGGGAGGGATCATCTGGCTACACCTTC. It specifies CSAPREGSSGYTF.

This clonotype has at least ten counts. The CDR3 region has the DNA TGTGCCAGCCCTCGGACAGCGAACACCGGGGAGCTGTTTTTT. The encoded protein is CASPRTANTGELFF. The chain joins TRBV18 to TRBJ2-2, with TRBD1 as a possible D gene (6 bases). V lost 8 bases, J lost 0 bases, and 10 bases lay in between. This CDR3 comprises 14 residues. Germline assignment: CDR1 KGHSH and CDR2 LQKENI.

The table lists this clonotype with many counts. The V gene is TRBV7-2, the J gene TRBJ1-5; D is undetermined. The CDR3 covers 13 residues. V lost 4 bases and J 0 bases, leaving 4 bases between the germline ends. Germline V gene data show CDR1 as SGHTA and CDR2 as FQGNSA. CDR3 bases: TGTGCCAGCAGCTCTTATAGCAATCAGCCCCAGCATTTT. The encoded protein is CASSSYSNQPQHF.

This clonotype was found many times. This chain links TRBV6-2 or TRBV6-3 with TRBJ1-2; 8 nucleotides agree with TRBD1. CDR1 MNHEY and CDR2 SVGEGT come from the germline V gene. V trimming: 7 bases; J trimming: 8 bases; junction bases outside the gene matches: 9. The CDR3 length is 13 residues. The CDR3 spells CASTRTGTYGYTF. CDR3 DNA: TGTGCCAGCACAAGGACAGGGACCTACGGCTACACCTTC.

Ten or more counts support this clonotype. This rearrangement joins TRBV5-1 to TRBJ1-4; D is uncertain. The CDR3 consists of 15 residues. CDR1 SGHRS and CDR2 YFSETQ come from the germline V gene. V was clipped by 0 bases and J by 2 bases, with 8 bases between them. CDR3 loop: CASSLAGATNEKLFF. As DNA, the CDR3 is TGCGCCAGCAGCTTGGCAGGTGCCACTAATGAAAAACTGTTTTTT.

This clonotype was detected ten times or more. This sequence joins TRBV6-2 or TRBV6-3 and TRBJ2-1; the D is unclear. Germline V lookup: CDR1 MNHEY, CDR2 SVGEGT. The CDR3 runs to 14 residues. V was shortened by 7 bases and J by 2 bases, with 12 bases between the two germline ends. In nucleotides, the CDR3 is TGTGCCAGCACGGGTCCAATAGCCTACAATGAGCAGTTCTTC. Its protein is CASTGPIAYNEQFF.

This clonotype was found many times. This rearrangement joins TRBV5-1 to TRBJ1-2; 7 bases are shared with TRBD1. The germline V gene encodes CDR1 SGHRS and CDR2 YFSETQ. V lost 3 bases, J lost 3 bases, and 5 bases stayed unmatched. The length of the CDR3 is 14 residues. In DNA, the CDR3 is TGCGCCAGCAGCTACACAGGGGATCACTATGGCTACACCTTC. Protein: CASSYTGDHYGYTF.

In its sample, this clonotype was seen many times. The rearrangement links TRBV4-3 to TRBJ2-3; a weak D match, TRBD2 (6 bases). V was cut by 0 bases and J by 3 bases, with 10 bases left in between. CDR3 length: 15 amino acids. Germline CDR1 and CDR2: LGHNA and YSLEER. Written as DNA, the CDR3 is TGCGCCAGCAGCCAAGATCCGGGGGAAACAGATACGCAGTATTTT. Amino acid sequence: CASSQDPGETDTQYF.

This clonotype was seen at least ten times. V is TRBV9 and J is TRBJ2-1; perhaps TRBD1 as D (5 bases). The CDR3 runs 13 residues. V was pared by 2 bases and J by 8 bases, with 11 bases between. CDR1 SGDLS and CDR2 YYNGEE come from the germline V gene. CDR3 region: CASSVDNRDEQFF. The CDR3 DNA reads as TGTGCCAGCAGCGTGGACAACCGGGATGAGCAGTTCTTC.

This clonotype showed up many times. This chain links TRBV5-1 with TRBJ2-7; D perhaps matches TRBD1 (6 bases). The CDR3 runs 15 residues. Trimming pared 2 bases from V and 6 bases from J, leaving 18 bases between. The V gene's germline CDR1 is SGHRS and CDR2 YFSETQ. CDR3 loop: CASSLLTGSSFEQYF. Here the CDR3 DNA reads TGCGCCAGCAGCTTACTGACAGGCTCCTCGTTCGAGCAGTACTTC.

This clonotype was recorded many times. V and J are TRBV12-3 or TRBV12-4 and TRBJ1-2; perhaps TRBD1 as D (6 bases). V lost 1 base, J lost 1 base, and 10 bases lay in between. This CDR3 is 15 amino acids long. CDR3 in amino acids: CASSLVTGINYGYTF. Written as DNA, the CDR3 is TGTGCCAGCAGTTTAGTAACAGGGATTAACTATGGCTACACCTTC.

This clonotype was observed at least ten times. This chain joins TRBV4-2 and TRBJ1-2, with TRBD1 identical over 8 bases. CDR3 length equals 15 residues. V trimming: 2 bases; J trimming: 8 bases; junction bases outside the gene matches: 10. Germline assignment: CDR1 LGHNA and CDR2 YNFKEQ. The CDR3 region has the DNA TGTGCCAGCAGCCAACCCCAGCAGGGGGCGGGAGGCTACACCTTC. Translated, it gives CASSQPQQGAGGYTF.